The sequence of this T cell receptor (beta chain) was determined in a study of cytomegalovirus exposure and HLA in healthy donors. TCRdb keeps only in-frame clones here, not all; method: immunoSEQ multiplex PCR. The sample yields over 100,000 clones, about 94% seen once. Germline loops: CDR1 SGHNT, CDR2 YENEEA. With 6 bases clipped from V and 12 bases from J, the junction kept 9 bases outside the gene matches. This CDR3 has 14 amino acids. Concerning this clone: Its antigen remains unidentified.

Broader study findings: Rarity marked most TCR sequences, yet some public TCRs occurred in many donors.

The sample was PBMCs. This sequence originates from a woman younger than 35 in good health and CMV-seronegative. The chain uses TRBV11-3 and TRBJ2-1; 12 positions match TRBD1. CDR3 in amino acids: CASRHRDRGLVQFF. CDR3 DNA sequence: TGTGCCAGCAGGCACCGGGACAGGGGGCTGGTGCAGTTCTTC.